This T cell receptor (beta chain) stems from a study of response to subunit inactivated influenza vaccine (dated by TCRdb to the late 2010s). About the investigation overall: The study used deep quantitative T cell receptor repertoire profiling to track responses to a trivalent subunit inactivated influenza vaccine.

In the case of this clonotype: This clone's antigen is unknown. Within one base of it there is no much larger clone, and no base qualities were kept.

The library was obtained by RT-PCR. Sequencing was performed on an Illumina HiSeq 2500. In TCRdb, the public reads were trimmed at Q25 with fastp and aligned with MiXCR, with productive beta chains retained. Rows matching on CDR3 protein sequence are summarized as one entry with the most common DNA and genes. This sample gives fewer than 350,000 distinct CDR3 sequences in total; about a fifth of them show up just once. Jointly, the top ten make up 9.5% to 13% of the sample. The CDR3 holds 15 amino acids from the cysteine to the phenylalanine. CDR3 DNA only is kept here, 45 bases in frame from base 1. From the germline V gene, CDR1 is MNHEY and CDR2 is SVGEGT. The junction carries 6 bases between V and J, which are trimmed by 0 bases and 1 base respectively. Results the study describes overall, beyond this receptor: It was suggested by the authors that each seasonal influenza vaccination may recruit only a limited number of new T cells.

This TCR came from a man aged 50-75 years who received an inactivated influenza vaccine. Donor details come from another sample of the same person, matched by shared clones. The rearranged segments are TRBV6-2 or TRBV6-3 and TRBJ2-2; there is no confident call for the D gene. Sequenced here: PBMCs from blood, sampled about 20 months after vaccination. The CDR3 corresponds to CASSYSTGNTGELFF. In nucleotide form, the sequence is TGTGCCAGCAGTTACTCGACGGGGAACACCGGGGAGCTGTTTTTT.